Below are 27 T cell receptor beta chains sequenced from a single sample in a study of blood T cell repertoires in COVID-19. Data came from immunoSEQ multiplex PCR; TCRdb stores just in-frame clones and leaves some out. The data contain under 300,000 clones, more than 65% of them seen just once; the ten biggest clones take up roughly 4%. The sequenced sample consisted of peripheral blood. All receptors derive from a woman in her forties with active or convalescent COVID-19.

A single count supports this clone. This rearrangement joins TRBV3-1 (or the pseudogene TRBV3-2) to TRBJ2-1; 14 bases line up with TRBD2. The V gene end was trimmed by 4 bases and the J gene end by 5 bases; junction bases not matched to a gene: 1. The germline V gene has CDR1 LGHDT and CDR2 YNNKEL (reference sequence). This CDR3 contains 15 residues. Written as DNA, the CDR3 is TGTGCCAGCAGCCTGACTAGCGGGGGGGACAATGAGCAGTTCTTC. This gives the protein CASSLTSGGDNEQFF.

This clone was counted a few times. CDR3 DNA sequence: TGTGCCAGCAGCCAAGTCCTCCTTTCGGGAGGAAACACCATATATTTT. This translates into CASSQVLLSGGNTIYF. V gene TRBV3-1 (or the pseudogene TRBV3-2) combines with J gene TRBJ1-3; D is undetermined. V shed 1 base and J shed 4 bases, with 14 bases lying between them. CDR3 length equals 16 residues. Looked up from germline, CDR1 is LGHDT and CDR2 is YNNKEL (reference sequence).

The chain combines TRBV20-1 with TRBJ2-1; D call uncertain. CDR1 DFQATT and CDR2 SNEGSKA come from the germline V gene (reference sequence). This CDR3 has 13 amino acids. V was clipped by 3 bases and J by 8 bases, with 14 bases between them. The chain's CDR3 is CSASSLFGHEQFF. The CDR3 nucleotides read TGCAGTGCTAGTTCACTATTTGGCCATGAGCAGTTCTTC.

This chain connects TRBV3-1 (or the pseudogene TRBV3-2) to TRBJ1-6; 10 nucleotides agree with TRBD1. The CDR3 runs to 17 residues. From germline, CDR1 is LGHDT and CDR2 YNNKEL (reference sequence). V was clipped by 1 base and J by 6 bases; unmatched bases: 6. As DNA, the CDR3 is TGTGCCAGCAGCCAAGGTTGGGACAGGGGACGTAATTCACCCCTCCACTTT. This translates into CASSQGWDRGRNSPLHF.

In this sample, this clone turned up a few times. CDR3 nucleotide sequence: TGTGCCAGCAGTCTATTAACAGGCTCTGGAAACACCATATATTTT. Protein: CASSLLTGSGNTIYF. The chain uses TRBV28 and TRBJ1-3, with D possibly TRBD1 on 5 matching bases. The V gene's germline CDR1 is MDHEN and CDR2 SYDVKM. This CDR3 spans 15 amino acids. Trimming pared 5 bases from V and 0 bases from J, leaving 11 bases between.

The chain employs TRBV27 and TRBJ1-1; D uncertain. Germline-derived CDR1 and CDR2 are MNHEY and SMNVEV (reference sequence). CDR3 size: 14 residues. The germline V and J ends were trimmed by 5 bases and 3 bases, with 13 bases remaining between them. CDR3 DNA sequence: TGTGCCAGCAGTCGCTCGGCGGTCTACACTGAAGCTTTCTTT. This translates into CASSRSAVYTEAFF.

CDR3: CASSQRLAGGQGDTQYF. In DNA form, the CDR3 reads TGTGCCAGCAGCCAAAGACTAGCGGGGGGGCAGGGAGATACGCAGTATTTT. The chain carries TRBV3-1 (or the pseudogene TRBV3-2) and TRBJ2-3, with 14 bases identical to TRBD2. V lost 2 bases, J lost 5 bases, and 6 bases stayed unmatched. CDR3 length equals 17 residues. Per germline, CDR1 LGHDT and CDR2 YNNKEL (reference sequence).

CDR3 loop: CATSQDAAAGELFF. CDR3 DNA sequence: TGTGCCACCAGTCAGGATGCAGCGGCCGGGGAGCTGTTTTTT. This rearrangement joins TRBV15 to TRBJ2-2; possibly TRBD2 for D (5 bases). Germline CDR1 LNHNV, CDR2 YYDKDF (reference sequence). The CDR3 contains 14 residues. V gave up 6 bases and J gave up 6 bases, with 14 bases separating them.

J is TRBJ1-4 and V is TRBV6-1; no definite D call. V lost 0 bases and J lost 10, with 9 bases in between. Germline CDR1 reads MNHNS; CDR2 reads SASEGT. The length of the CDR3 is 13 residues. The CDR3 is CASSEAMGRKLFF. The CDR3 DNA sequence: TGTGCCAGCAGTGAAGCAATGGGGAGAAAACTGTTTTTT.

The V call is TRBV28, the J call TRBJ1-2; the D gene is possibly TRBD1 (6 bases). The CDR3 is made up of 13 amino acids. Looked up from germline, CDR1 is MDHEN and CDR2 is SYDVKM. The ends were cut back, 7 bases at V and 5 bases at J, with 14 bases in the middle. The CDR3 is CASTIQGGYGYTF. The DNA of the CDR3 is TGTGCCAGCACCATACAGGGAGGGTATGGCTACACCTTC.

The rearrangement links TRBV11-2 to TRBJ1-3; a possible D gene is TRBD1 (6 bases). V was cut by 0 bases and J by 5 bases, with 8 bases left in between. Germline V gene sequence: CDR1 SGHAT, CDR2 FQNNGV. CDR3 size: 14 residues. CDR3 DNA: TGTGCCAGCAGCTTAGAGGACAGTAGAAACACCATATATTTT. Its translation is CASSLEDSRNTIYF.

The genes are TRBV4-1 and TRBJ2-5; 11 bases are shared with TRBD2. CDR3 length equals 17 residues. CDR1 MGHRA and CDR2 YSYEKL come from the germline V gene. V shed 1 base and J 7 bases; nucleotides not matched to a gene: 11. CDR3 region: CASSQVALAGGPGTQYF. CDR3 nucleotide sequence: TGCGCCAGCAGCCAAGTTGCCCTAGCGGGGGGTCCTGGGACCCAGTACTTC.

The chain carries TRBV4-1 and TRBJ1-4, with 12 bases aligning to TRBD1. Germline-derived CDR1 and CDR2 are MGHRA and YSYEKL. Trimming removed 3 bases from V and 3 bases from J; junction bases left unmatched: 5. The CDR3 contains 17 residues. CDR3 bases: TGCGCCAGCAGCCACAAGGGACAGGGGGCAGCTAATGAAAAACTGTTTTTT. Translating it yields CASSHKGQGAANEKLFF.

This chain connects TRBV2 to TRBJ2-5, with unresolved D. The CDR3 totals 17 residues. Trimming left V 4 bases short and J 1 base short, with 19 bases between. Germline lookup yields CDR1 SNHLY and CDR2 FYNNEI. DNA of the CDR3: TGTGCCAGCAGTGGTTCCCCTTCTAAGCGAATCCAAGAGACCCAGTACTTC. This encodes CASSGSPSKRIQETQYF.

The chain carries TRBV10-1 and TRBJ1-5; D gene ambiguous. Germline values: CDR1 WNHNN, CDR2 SYGVQD (reference sequence). Trimming cost V 4 bases and J 5 bases, with 9 bases left between them. There are 13 residues in the CDR3. CDR3 residues: CASSAMRDQPQHF. The CDR3 coding sequence is TGCGCCAGCAGTGCGATGAGGGATCAGCCCCAGCATTTT.

This clone was observed a handful of times. DNA of the CDR3: TGTGCCAGCAGCGTAGGAGGAAAGGTGCCAAACACCATATATTTT. This encodes CASSVGGKVPNTIYF. The V and J genes are TRBV9 and TRBJ1-3; D remains unclear. The CDR3 is made up of 15 amino acids. Per germline, CDR1 SGDLS and CDR2 YYNGEE. The germline V and J ends were trimmed by 0 bases and 6 bases, with 13 bases remaining between them.

This clone was seen a handful of times. The rearrangement joins TRBV7-2 to TRBJ2-1, with a weak D call TRBD2 (6 bases). Germline-derived CDR1 and CDR2 are SGHTA and FQGNSA. V was pared by 5 bases and J by 2 bases, with 16 bases between. This CDR3 has 16 residues. This CDR3 is CASSLNPPGAYNEQFF. For the CDR3, the DNA is TGTGCCAGCAGCCTCAACCCGCCGGGGGCCTACAATGAGCAGTTCTTC. The full variable domain, with the rest looked up from reference TRBV7-2 and TRBJ2-1, is GAGVSQSPSNKVTEKGKDVELRCDPISGHTALYWYRQSLGQGLEFLIYFQGNSAPDKSGLPSDRFSAERTGGSVSTLTIQRTQQEDSAVYLCASSLNPPGAYNEQFFGPGTRLTVL.

This clone was seen more than once but under ten times. The V gene is TRBV3-1 (or the pseudogene TRBV3-2), the J gene TRBJ1-2; D gene uncertain. Germline CDR1 LGHDT, CDR2 YNNKEL (reference sequence). This CDR3 is built from 13 residues. V was clipped by 1 base and J by 9 bases, with 12 bases between them. Here the CDR3 DNA reads TGTGCCAGCAGCCAAGGGGCAGCCCTCCGCTACACCTTC. It codes for CASSQGAALRYTF.

The rearrangement uses TRBV5-1 and TRBJ2-5; 8 nucleotides line up with TRBD2. V lost 4 bases to trimming and J lost 1 base; unmatched junction nucleotides: 3. Germline loops: CDR1 SGHRS, CDR2 YFSETQ. The CDR3 consists of 14 residues. The CDR3 protein is CASSSRGGQETQYF. The CDR3 coding sequence is TGCGCCAGCAGCAGCCGGGGGGGCCAAGAGACCCAGTACTTC.

This clone was seen ten or more times. The chain combines TRBV6-6 with TRBJ1-1; D remains unclear. The germline gives CDR1 MNHNY, CDR2 SVGAGI (reference sequence). Trimming removed 10 bases from V and 0 bases from J, with 15 bases in between. The CDR3 covers 14 residues. CDR3 DNA sequence: TGTGCCATCTCGGACTCAACTATGAACACTGAAGCTTTCTTT. Its protein is CAISDSTMNTEAFF.

The chain carries TRBV5-1 and TRBJ1-1; TRBD1 might be the D (6 bases). V was pared by 5 bases and J by 4 bases, with 21 bases between. CDR3 length: 16 amino acids. Per the germline V gene, CDR1 is SGHRS and CDR2 is YFSETQ. This CDR3 reads CASSFDRPISGTEAFF. In DNA form, the CDR3 reads TGCGCCAGCAGTTTCGACAGGCCTATTAGTGGCACTGAAGCTTTCTTT.

The chain uses TRBV5-1 and TRBJ2-4; 11 nucleotides line up with TRBD1. Germline V gives CDR1 SGHRS, CDR2 YFSETQ. The CDR3 extends over 18 amino acids. J gave up 4 bases and V 2 bases, and 11 bases lay outside the gene matches. CDR3 nucleotides: TGCGCCAGCAGCTTTTCCCTTACCGGGACAGGGGGAAAAAACATTCAGTACTTC. Its translation: CASSFSLTGTGGKNIQYF.

The J gene is TRBJ1-1, the V gene TRBV28, with D hard to call. Germline assignment: CDR1 MDHEN and CDR2 SYDVKM. The CDR3 covers 11 residues. CDR3 loop: CVTRMNTEAFF. CDR3 coding DNA: TGTGTTACAAGAATGAACACTGAAGCTTTCTTT.

The chain combines TRBV7-9 with TRBJ2-5; a weak D match, TRBD2 (5 bases). Germline V gives CDR1 SEHNR, CDR2 FQNEAQ (reference sequence). V gave up 5 bases and J gave up 5 bases, with 18 bases separating them. The CDR3 extends over 15 amino acids. In DNA, the CDR3 is TGTGCCAGCAGCCGCATTTGGACTCCTGTGGAGACCCAGTACTTC. Its translation is CASSRIWTPVETQYF.

On this clone: Distinct nucleotide sequences in the sample also encode this CDR3. V usage is TRBV10-3 and J usage is TRBJ2-7; 7 bases align to TRBD1. This CDR3 region has 15 residues. CDR1 ENHRY and CDR2 SYGVKD come from the germline V gene. Trimming took 4 bases from V and 3 from J; bases not matched to a gene: 9. CDR3 protein: CAISGGDRANYEQYF. For the CDR3, the DNA is TGTGCCATCAGTGGGGGAGACAGGGCCAACTACGAGCAGTACTTC.

There are many counts of this clone. The V and J genes are TRBV5-1 and TRBJ2-1; 9 nucleotides align to TRBD2. From germline, CDR1 is SGHRS and CDR2 YFSETQ. CDR3 length: 16 amino acids. Trimming cost V 5 bases and J 1 base; bases outside gene matches: 7. The CDR3 sequence is CASRDSLAGSYNEQFF. Here the CDR3 DNA reads TGCGCCAGCAGAGATTCGCTAGCGGGGTCCTACAATGAGCAGTTCTTC. The complete variable domain, with remaining parts taken from reference TRBV5-1 and TRBJ2-1, reads KAGVTQTPRYLIKTRGQQVTLSCSPISGHRSVSWYQQTPGQGLQFLFEYFSETQRNKGNFPGRFSGRQFSNSRSEMNVSTLELGDSALYLCASRDSLAGSYNEQFFGPGTRLTVL.

The chain links TRBV30 to TRBJ1-2; TRBD1 agrees at 7 bases. Germline CDR1 and CDR2: GTSNPN and SVGIG (reference sequence). With 3 bases clipped from V and 10 bases from J, the junction kept 8 bases outside the gene matches. The CDR3 extends over 12 amino acids. The CDR3 bases are TGTGCCTGGAGCCCCGGGACAGAACCCTACACCTTC. Its protein product is CAWSPGTEPYTF.